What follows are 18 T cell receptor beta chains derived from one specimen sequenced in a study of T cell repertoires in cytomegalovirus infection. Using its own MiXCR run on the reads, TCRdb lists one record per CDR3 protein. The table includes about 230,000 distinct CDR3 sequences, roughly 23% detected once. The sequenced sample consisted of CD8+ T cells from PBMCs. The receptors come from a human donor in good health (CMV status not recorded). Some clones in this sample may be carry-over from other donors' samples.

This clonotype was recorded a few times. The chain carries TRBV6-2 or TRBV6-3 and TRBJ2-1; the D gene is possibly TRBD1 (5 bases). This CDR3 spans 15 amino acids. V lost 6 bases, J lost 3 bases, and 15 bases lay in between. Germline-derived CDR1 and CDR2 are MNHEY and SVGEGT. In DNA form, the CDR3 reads TGTGCCAGCAGCCTCGGGCAGGGTGGCTACAATGAGCAGTTCTTC. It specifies CASSLGQGGYNEQFF.

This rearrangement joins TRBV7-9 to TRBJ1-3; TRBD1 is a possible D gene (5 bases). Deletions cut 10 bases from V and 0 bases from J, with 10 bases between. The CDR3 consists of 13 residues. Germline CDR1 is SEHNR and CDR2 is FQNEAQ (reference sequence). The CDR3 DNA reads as TGTGCCACCCCGGACAACTCTGGAAACACCATATATTTT. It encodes CATPDNSGNTIYF.

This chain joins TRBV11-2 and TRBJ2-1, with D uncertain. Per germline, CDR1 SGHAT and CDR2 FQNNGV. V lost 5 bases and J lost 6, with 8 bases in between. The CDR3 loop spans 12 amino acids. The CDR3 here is CASSPEVNEQFF. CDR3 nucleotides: TGTGCCAGCAGCCCAGAAGTCAATGAGCAGTTCTTC. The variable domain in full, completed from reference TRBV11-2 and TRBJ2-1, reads EAGVAQSPRYKIIEKRQSVAFWCNPISGHATLYWYQQILGQGPKLLIQFQNNGVVDDSQLPKDRFSAERLKGVDSTLKIQPAKLEDSAVYLCASSPEVNEQFFGPGTRLTVL.

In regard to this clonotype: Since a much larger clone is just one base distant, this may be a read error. The CDR3 sequence is CASSITGHGIERYF. The CDR3 coding sequence is TGTGCCAGCAGTATAACGGGACACGGGATAGAGCGGTACTTC. The chain couples TRBV28 to TRBJ2-7, with TRBD1 as a possible D gene (6 bases). The germline CDR1 and CDR2 sequences are MDHEN and SYDVKM. The CDR3 runs 14 residues.

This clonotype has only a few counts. CDR3 amino acids: CATAIGGSNEQFF. The CDR3 region has the DNA TGTGCCACCGCGATTGGAGGGTCCAATGAGCAGTTCTTC. The chain employs TRBV7-8 and TRBJ2-1, with D tentatively TRBD2 (6 bases). Trimming stripped 10 bases from V and 6 bases from J, with 16 bases between. The CDR3 spans 13 residues. Germline values: CDR1 SGHVS, CDR2 FQNEAQ.

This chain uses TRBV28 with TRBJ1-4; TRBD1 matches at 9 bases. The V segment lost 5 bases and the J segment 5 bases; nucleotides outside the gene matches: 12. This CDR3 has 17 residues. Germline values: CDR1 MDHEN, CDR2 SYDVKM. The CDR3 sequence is CASSPAPTGTGNEKLFF. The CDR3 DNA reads TGTGCCAGCAGTCCCGCCCCCACCGGGACAGGGAATGAAAAACTGTTTTTT.

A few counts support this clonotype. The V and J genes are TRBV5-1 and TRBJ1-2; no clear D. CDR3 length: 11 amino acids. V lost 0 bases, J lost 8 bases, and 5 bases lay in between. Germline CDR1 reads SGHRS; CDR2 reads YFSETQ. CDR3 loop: CASSLEGGYTF. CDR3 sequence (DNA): TGCGCCAGCAGCTTGGAAGGGGGCTACACCTTC. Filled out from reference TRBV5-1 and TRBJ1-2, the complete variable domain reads KAGVTQTPRYLIKTRGQQVTLSCSPISGHRSVSWYQQTPGQGLQFLFEYFSETQRNKGNFPGRFSGRQFSNSRSEMNVSTLELGDSALYLCASSLEGGYTFGSGTRLTVV.

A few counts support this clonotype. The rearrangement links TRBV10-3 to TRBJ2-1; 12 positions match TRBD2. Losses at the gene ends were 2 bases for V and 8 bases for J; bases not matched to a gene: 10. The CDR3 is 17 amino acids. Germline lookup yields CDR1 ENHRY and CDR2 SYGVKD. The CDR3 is CAISEPLERLAGDEQFF. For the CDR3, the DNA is TGTGCCATCAGTGAGCCGCTGGAGAGACTAGCGGGGGATGAGCAGTTCTTC.

The CDR3 nucleotides read TGTGCCAGTACCGTGGGGGGCGTTGGTTCACCCCTCCACTTT. This sequence encodes CASTVGGVGSPLHF. V is TRBV7-9 and J is TRBJ1-6; D possibly corresponds to TRBD1 (6 bases). The germline V gene has CDR1 SEHNR and CDR2 FQNEAQ (reference sequence). The CDR3 totals 14 residues. The germline V and J ends were trimmed by 9 bases and 9 bases, with 18 bases remaining between them.

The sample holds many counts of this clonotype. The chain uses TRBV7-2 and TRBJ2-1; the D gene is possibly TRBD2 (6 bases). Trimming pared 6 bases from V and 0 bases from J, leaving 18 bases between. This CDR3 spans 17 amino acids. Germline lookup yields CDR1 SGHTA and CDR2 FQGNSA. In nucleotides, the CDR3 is TGTGCCAGCAGACCGACGGGACTTTCGAGCTCCTACAATGAGCAGTTCTTC. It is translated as CASRPTGLSSSYNEQFF.

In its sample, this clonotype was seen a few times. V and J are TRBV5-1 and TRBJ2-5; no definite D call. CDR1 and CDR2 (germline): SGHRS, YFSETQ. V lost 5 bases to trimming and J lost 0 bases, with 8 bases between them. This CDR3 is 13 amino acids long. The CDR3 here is CASRAVNQETQYF. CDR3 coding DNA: TGCGCCAGCAGGGCAGTTAACCAAGAGACCCAGTACTTC.

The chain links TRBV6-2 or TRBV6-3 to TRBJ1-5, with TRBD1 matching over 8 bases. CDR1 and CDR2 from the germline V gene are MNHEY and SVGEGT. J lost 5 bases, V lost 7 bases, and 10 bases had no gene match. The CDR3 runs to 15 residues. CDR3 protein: CASTTTPTGDQPQHF. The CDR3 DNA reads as TGTGCCAGCACTACTACCCCGACAGGGGATCAGCCCCAGCATTTT.

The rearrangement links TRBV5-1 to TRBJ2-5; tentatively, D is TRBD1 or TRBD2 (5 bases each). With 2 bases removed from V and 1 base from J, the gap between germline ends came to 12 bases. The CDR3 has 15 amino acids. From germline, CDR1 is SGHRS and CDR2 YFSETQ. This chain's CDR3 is CASSLGPGRQETQYF. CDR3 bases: TGCGCCAGCAGCTTAGGGCCGGGACGCCAAGAGACCCAGTACTTC.

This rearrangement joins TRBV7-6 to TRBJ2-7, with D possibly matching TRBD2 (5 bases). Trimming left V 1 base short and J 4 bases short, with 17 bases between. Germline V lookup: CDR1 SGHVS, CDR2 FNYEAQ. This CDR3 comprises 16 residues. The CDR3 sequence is CASSLEPEAAFYEQYF. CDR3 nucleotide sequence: TGTGCCAGCAGCTTAGAGCCGGAGGCGGCTTTTTACGAGCAGTACTTC.

CDR3 DNA: TGTGCCAGCAGCCGGACAGGGTCGGACACTGAAGCTTTCTTT. It specifies CASSRTGSDTEAFF. The chain carries TRBV28 and TRBJ1-1; 8 nucleotides match TRBD1. CDR1 and CDR2 from the germline V gene are MDHEN and SYDVKM. The trim removed 6 bases at V and 3 bases at J, leaving 6 bases unmatched. The CDR3 contains 14 residues.

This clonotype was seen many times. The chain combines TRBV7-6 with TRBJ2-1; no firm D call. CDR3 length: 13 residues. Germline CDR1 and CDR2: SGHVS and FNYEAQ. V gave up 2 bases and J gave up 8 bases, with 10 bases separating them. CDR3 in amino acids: CASSLPGTDEQFF. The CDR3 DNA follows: TGTGCCAGCAGCTTACCGGGCACGGATGAGCAGTTCTTC.

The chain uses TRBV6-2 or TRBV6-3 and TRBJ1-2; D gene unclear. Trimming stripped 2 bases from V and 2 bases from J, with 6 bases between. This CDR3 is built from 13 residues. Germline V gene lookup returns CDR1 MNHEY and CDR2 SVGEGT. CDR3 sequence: CASSYPNNYGYTF. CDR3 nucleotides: TGTGCCAGCAGTTACCCAAACAACTATGGCTACACCTTC.

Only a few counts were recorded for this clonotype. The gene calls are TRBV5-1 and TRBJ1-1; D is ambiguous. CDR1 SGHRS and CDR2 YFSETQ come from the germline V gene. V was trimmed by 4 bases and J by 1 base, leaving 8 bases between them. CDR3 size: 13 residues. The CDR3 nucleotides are TGCGCCAGCAGCCCAGTTCCGAACACTGAAGCTTTCTTT. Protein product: CASSPVPNTEAFF.